One and the same sample provided the 13 T cell receptor beta chains below, sequenced in a study of T-cell reconstitution after alpha-beta-depleted transplantation in children. Unique molecular identifiers were incorporated when the TCRbeta library was constructed. TCRdb recomputed calls from the PCR reads with MiXCR, one row per CDR3 protein. The sample has 300,000 or so distinct CDR3 sequences, 20% to 30% seen once. The specimen was PBMCs, mostly from graft donor cells, collected 180 days after TCRalphabeta/CD19-depleted stem cell transplant. Receptor source: a male patient between 10 and 17 years old who had a stem cell transplant for acute lymphoblastic leukemia, so the T cells may come from the graft donor.

This clonotype appeared a few times. This rearrangement joins TRBV5-1 to TRBJ1-2; D is unclear. Between the trimmed V and J ends, which lost 0 bases and 4 bases, there was a span of 10 bases. The CDR3 totals 14 residues. Per germline, CDR1 SGHRS and CDR2 YFSETQ. The CDR3 region has the DNA TGCGCCAGCAGCTTGGAGGGCCGGGGCTATGGCTACACCTTC. As protein: CASSLEGRGYGYTF.

This clonotype was picked up a small number of times. The chain couples TRBV28 to TRBJ2-5; D unclear. Germline V CDR1 and CDR2: MDHEN, SYDVKM. The CDR3 is 13 amino acids. V lost 6 bases and J lost 1, with 9 bases in between. The CDR3 loop is CASRVPFQETQYF. DNA for the CDR3: TGTGCCAGCAGGGTCCCTTTCCAAGAGACCCAGTACTTC.

This clonotype was recorded many times. This chain links TRBV28 with TRBJ2-7, with a tentative D call TRBD1 (6 bases). Germline V gives CDR1 MDHEN, CDR2 SYDVKM. V lost 5 bases and J lost 1, with 15 bases in between. The CDR3 sequence is 15 residues long. CDR3 DNA sequence: TGTGCCAGCAGTCCCGCAGGGGAAGGGTCCTACGAGCAGTACTTC. This sequence encodes CASSPAGEGSYEQYF. The whole variable domain, remainder taken from reference TRBV28 and TRBJ2-7, is DVKVTQSSRYLVKRTGEKVFLECVQDMDHENMFWYRQDPGLGLRLIYFSYDVKMKEKGDIPEGYSVSREKKERFSLILESASTNQTSMYLCASSPAGEGSYEQYFGPGTRLTVT.

The chain uses TRBV29-1 and TRBJ2-5; 7 bases map to TRBD1. This CDR3 comprises 13 residues. The germline gives CDR1 SQVTM, CDR2 ANQGSEA. J gave up 5 bases and V 6 bases, and 9 bases lay outside the gene matches. CDR3 in DNA: TGCAGCGTGACCTCAGGGGGTCCGGAGACCCAGTACTTC. Its translation: CSVTSGGPETQYF.

Here the CDR3 reads CASSRVTKSYEQYF. DNA of the CDR3: TGTGCCAGCAGCAGGGTAACTAAAAGCTACGAGCAGTACTTC. The chain has TRBV7-8 and TRBJ2-7; no clear D. The CDR3 length is 14 residues. The ends were cut back, 5 bases at V and 3 bases at J, with 14 bases in the middle. Germline V gene lookup returns CDR1 SGHVS and CDR2 FQNEAQ.

This clonotype turned up a few times. This sequence joins TRBV12-3 or TRBV12-4 and TRBJ1-2, with 9 nucleotides matching TRBD1. The junction had 5 bases not matched to a gene; V was cut back by 5 bases and J by 1 base. This CDR3 has 15 residues. CDR3 DNA sequence: TGTGCCAGCAGTCTCCGGACAGGGGTTAACTATGGCTACACCTTC. Amino acid sequence: CASSLRTGVNYGYTF.

The chain has TRBV27 and TRBJ2-7; possibly TRBD2 for D (5 bases). The V end lost 2 bases, the J end lost 2 bases, and 13 bases lay between the germline ends. This CDR3 has 15 amino acids. The V gene's germline CDR1 is MNHEY and CDR2 SMNVEV (reference sequence). CDR3 bases: TGTGCCAGCAGTTTAGTCTACGGAGGCACCTACGAGCAGTACTTC. Protein: CASSLVYGGTYEQYF.

The gene calls are TRBV7-3 and TRBJ2-1; D is unresolved. The CDR3 extends over 15 amino acids. V was pared by 1 base and J by 3 bases, with 10 bases between. Germline V gives CDR1 SGHTA, CDR2 FQGTGA. CDR3 residues: CASSLKLGSYNEQFF. CDR3 nucleotides: TGTGCCAGCAGCTTAAAGCTAGGTAGCTACAATGAGCAGTTCTTC.

The rearrangement uses TRBV7-9 and TRBJ2-2; 9 bases fit TRBD1. CDR3 length equals 13 residues. Germline V gives CDR1 SEHNR, CDR2 FQNEAQ (reference sequence). J gave up 12 bases and V 5 bases, and 7 bases lay outside the gene matches. This chain's CDR3 is CASSTLGTGKLFF. The DNA for the CDR3 is TGTGCCAGCAGCACGCTCGGGACAGGGAAGCTGTTTTTT.

The CDR3 DNA reads as TGTGCCAGCAGCTTGGCGTCAGGGGGTACCCGCCGACTTTTTTACGAGCAGTACTTC. It specifies CASSLASGGTRRLFYEQYF. The chain is built from TRBV5-6 and TRBJ2-7, with 7 bases identical to TRBD1. V trimming: 0 bases; J trimming: 4 bases; junction bases outside the gene matches: 19. The CDR3 totals 19 residues. The germline V gene has CDR1 SGHDT and CDR2 YYEEEE.

This clonotype came up a few times. The V and J genes are TRBV11-1 and TRBJ2-7; possible D gene TRBD1, 6 bases. Germline V lookup: CDR1 SGHAT, CDR2 FQDESV (reference sequence). This CDR3 spans 22 amino acids. Trimming cost V 0 bases and J 3 bases, with 33 bases left between them. In nucleotides, the CDR3 is TGTGCCAGCAGCTTAGCGCTAGTCAGGGGAAAGTCGCAACGCCCATGGAACTACGAGCAGTACTTC. It translates to CASSLALVRGKSQRPWNYEQYF.

About this clonotype itself: Germline and junction disagree at one end, which may indicate a read error. This chain joins TRBV20-1 and TRBJ2-1, with 13 nucleotides matching TRBD2. CDR3 length equals 19 residues. Germline assignment: CDR1 DFQATT and CDR2 SNEGSKA (reference sequence). CDR3 in amino acids: CCARDLGLAGVQSYNEQFF. CDR3 bases: TGCTGTGCTAGAGATCTCGGACTAGCGGGAGTCCAATCCTACAATGAGCAGTTCTTC.

The sample holds a few counts of this clonotype. The chain employs TRBV20-1 and TRBJ2-7, with 7 bases lining up with TRBD1. Trimming took 4 bases from V and 0 from J; bases not matched to a gene: 6. This CDR3 comprises 14 residues. Looked up from germline, CDR1 is DFQATT and CDR2 is SNEGSKA (reference sequence). The DNA for the CDR3 is TGCAGTGCTAAAGGGACAGCGCCCTCCTACGAGCAGTACTTC. This sequence encodes CSAKGTAPSYEQYF.